The present T cell receptor beta chain was sequenced within a study of T-cell memory formation after mild COVID-19. Study conclusions and caveats: Clonal second-wave expansions that peaked on day 37 had unconfirmed SARS-CoV-2 specificity.

The CDR3 is made up of 16 amino acids. CDR1 SGHVS and CDR2 FNYEAQ come from the germline V gene. Of note for this clonotype: Antigen specificity is unknown. One end of the junction varies from germline; a read error may be responsible.

5'RACE with constant-segment primers yielded barcoded, UMI-tagged TCR alpha and TCR beta cDNA libraries. TCRdb re-derived calls from the 5' RACE reads in MiXCR, one entry per CDR3 protein. The sample lists tens of thousands of distinct CDR3 sequences; 16% were seen once. The sequence derives from an adult woman who had mild COVID-19 (a few samples of this study predate the infection). Cell type and time point are not known. The sequenced sample was PBMCs or a T cell subset sorted from them (not recorded which). The chain recombines TRBV7-6 with TRBJ2-2; 7 bases agree with TRBD1. CDR3 residues: CASSSPDRISTGEQFF. The CDR3 bases are TGTGCCAGCAGCTCCCCGGACAGGATTTCCACCGGGGAGCAGTTTTTT.